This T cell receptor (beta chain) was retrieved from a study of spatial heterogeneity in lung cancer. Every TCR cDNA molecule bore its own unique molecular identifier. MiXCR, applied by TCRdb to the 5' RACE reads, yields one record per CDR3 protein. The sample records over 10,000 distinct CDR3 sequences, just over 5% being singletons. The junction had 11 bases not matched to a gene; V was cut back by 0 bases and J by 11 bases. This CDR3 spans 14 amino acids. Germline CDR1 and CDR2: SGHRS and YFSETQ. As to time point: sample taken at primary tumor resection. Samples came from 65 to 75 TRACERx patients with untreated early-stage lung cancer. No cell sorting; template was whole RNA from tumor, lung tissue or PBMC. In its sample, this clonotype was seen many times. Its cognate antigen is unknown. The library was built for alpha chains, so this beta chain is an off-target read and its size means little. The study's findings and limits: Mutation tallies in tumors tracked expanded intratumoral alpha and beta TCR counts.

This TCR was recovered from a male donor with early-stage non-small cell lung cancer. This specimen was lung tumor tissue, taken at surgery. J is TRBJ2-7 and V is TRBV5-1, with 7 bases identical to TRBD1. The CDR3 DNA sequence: TGCGCCAGCAGCTTGGGGGACAGCGAAACCCTCGAGTACTTC. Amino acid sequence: CASSLGDSETLEYF.